This T cell receptor (beta chain) is from a study of blood T cell repertoires in COVID-19. At the level of the study: Italy, Spain and the United States were the sources of the convalescent and acute COVID-19 samples.

TCRdb's table, derived via immunoSEQ multiplex PCR, lists solely in-frame clones and lacks some. The sample includes about 190,000 clones, 88% seen only once; the top ten take approximately 4.5%. The CDR3 has 13 residues. The germline CDR1 and CDR2 sequences are WSHSY and SAAADI. Trimming pared 8 bases from V and 1 base from J, leaving 11 bases between. This sequence joins TRBV10-2 and TRBJ2-5; D is ambiguous. The receptor was isolated from a human donor in a cohort sampled during active COVID-19. The material sequenced was peripheral blood. CDR3 coding DNA: TGCGCCAGCCGAAGACAACCCCAAGAGACCCAGTACTTC. Encoded protein: CASRRQPQETQYF.